This T cell receptor (beta chain) was identified during a study of shared clonotypes between healthy human individuals (TCRdb year 2020). Turning to the overall study: Two women and a few men aged 18 to 49 years were included in the cohort. The study deeply sequenced blood TCR repertoires of about five healthy adults to estimate repertoire size and the extent of clonotype sharing between individuals. For each donor, CD4 naive and CD4 memory were each run on three plates, CD8 naive on two plates, and CD8 memory on one plate. Per donor, leukapheresis produced somewhere between about 0.8 and 9 billion PBMCs. To increase sequencing depth and limit assay-specific biases, TCR repertoire library preparation and sequencing were carried out by different laboratories using diverse techniques. The research as a whole found: Based on pairwise subsampling, the degree of clonotype sharing among donors was expected to be affected by sequencing depth. Sampling was restricted to blood, and TCR repertoires in tissues likely differ from the TCR repertoires found in blood. Rarefaction of sorted-subset datasets indicated incomplete sequencing despite the large sequencing depth. The genetic and exposure-history diversity represented was limited by the small number of donors. Estimated clonotype richness was generally larger for naive than for memory subsets. Higher generation probabilities were observed for clonotypes shared by all four sorted-subset donors than for non-shared clonotypes. When a handful of donors were compared, the shared fraction of clonotypes was 5% to 6.5% for naive CD4, about 4% for naive CD8, 2.3% for memory CD4, and 0.4% for memory CD8.

V is pared back by 2 bases and J by 2 bases, with 7 bases lying between the germline termini. Inclusive of the bounding cysteine and phenylalanine, the CDR3 is 15 residues long. The sequence is cut down to CDR3 DNA, 45 bases in frame from base 1. For CDR1 and CDR2, the germline V gene lists MNHEY and SVGAGI. This clone showed up just a few times. What antigen it recognizes has not been identified. No clone much larger than this one lies a single base away; base qualities are absent. TCR CDR3 regions were amplified from genomic DNA by multiplex PCR using the deep immunoSEQ assay. Genomic DNA extracted from each cell subset was distributed evenly over all wells of several immunoSEQ 96-well plates, and each plate served as one replicate. For sorted subsets, around 0.2 ug of genomic DNA, equivalent to around 30,000 T cell genomes, went into each replicate PCR. Purified libraries were quantified with a Qubit 3.0 fluorometer, sized on a Bioanalyzer 2100, and re-quantified with the KAPA Library Quantification kit. A separate single-read 150-cycle Illumina NextSeq 550 flow cell was used to sequence each immunoSEQ 96-well plate. From the authors' description of their analysis: The immunoSEQ output contained only junctional sequences without quality scores, so filtering could not match that applied to full-length reads. Sequences were annotated with PyIR, a Python wrapper for IgBLAST v1.9, and V/J genes and CDR3 were assigned using IMGT germline references. Reads with weak V/J assignments (E-value above 1e-6), missing CDR3, stop codons, out-of-frame junctions, or ambiguous translated residues were removed. V3J clonotypes were defined by identical inferred V gene, J gene, and CDR3 amino acid sequence. To compute the percentage overlap between repertoires, the number of shared unique clonotypes was divided by the size of the smaller repertoire. Richness of each repertoire was evaluated using RTK rarefaction, the Chao1 estimator, and Recon v2.1 estimates of unobserved clonotypes. For all TCRbeta clonotypes obtained by the gDNA method from several donors, generation probabilities were computed with OLGA. TCRdb retrieved this table from immuneACCESS and kept in-frame rearrangements only. Not all clones are present; in checked studies, unresolved V genes account for under half, and no reason is known for the remainder. Clonal size and the V and J genes are those of that table, whereas D and trimming came from the DNA. Within this sample are over 800,000 clones, with 90% to 95% of them counted one time only. Around 24% of the sample lies in the top ten.

CD8 naive samples were obtained by positive selection for CCR7 among CD45RO-negative cells, yielding a CD45RA+CCR7+ population from which TemRA cells were excluded. The donors were healthy, HIV-negative adults who had no recently reported acute infections or vaccinations. All donors were Caucasian adults living in Nashville, Tennessee, USA. Blood was collected by leukapheresis, and PBMCs were isolated by Ficoll-Histopaque density gradient centrifugation and then cryopreserved in liquid nitrogen vapor phase. Analytical flow cytometry was used to check the purity and quantity of each magnetically sorted T cell population. Genomic DNA was isolated from each sorted fraction and quantified by UV absorbance on a Nanodrop 2000c.

The sequencing input was naive CD8+ T cells sorted from blood. In light of the paper, this sample's cell subset or site label describes: CD45RA+CCR7+. The sequence links TRBV6-5 to TRBJ2-6; the D gene remains uncertain. The clonotype originates from a man between 25 and 39 years old in good health. The CDR3 region reads CASSYVIAGANVLTF. The DNA reads TGTGCCAGCAGTTACGTGATTGCTGGGGCCAACGTCCTGACTTTC.